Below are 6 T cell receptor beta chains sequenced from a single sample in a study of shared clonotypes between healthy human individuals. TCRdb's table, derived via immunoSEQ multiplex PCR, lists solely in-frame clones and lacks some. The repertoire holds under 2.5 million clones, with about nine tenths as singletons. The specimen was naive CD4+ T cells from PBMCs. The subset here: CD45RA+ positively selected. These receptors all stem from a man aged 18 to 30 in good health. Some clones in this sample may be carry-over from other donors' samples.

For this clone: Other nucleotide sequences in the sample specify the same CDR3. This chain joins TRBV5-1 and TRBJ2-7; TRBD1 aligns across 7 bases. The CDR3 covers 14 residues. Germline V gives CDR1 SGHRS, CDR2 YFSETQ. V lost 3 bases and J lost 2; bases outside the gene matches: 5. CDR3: CASSSGTATYEQYF. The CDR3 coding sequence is TGCGCCAGCAGCTCAGGGACAGCCACCTACGAGCAGTACTTC.

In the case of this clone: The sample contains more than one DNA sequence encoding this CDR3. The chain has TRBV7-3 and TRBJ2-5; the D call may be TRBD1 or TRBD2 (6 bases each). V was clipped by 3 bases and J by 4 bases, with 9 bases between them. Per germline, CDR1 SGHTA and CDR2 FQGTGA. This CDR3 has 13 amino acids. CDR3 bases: TGTGCCAGCAGCTTGGGGGGCGGAGAGACCCAGTACTTC. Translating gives CASSLGGGETQYF.

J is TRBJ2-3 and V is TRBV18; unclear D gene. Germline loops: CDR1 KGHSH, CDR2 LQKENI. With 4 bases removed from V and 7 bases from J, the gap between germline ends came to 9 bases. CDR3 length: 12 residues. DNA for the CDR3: TGTGCCAGCTCACTAGTGGGGAATACGCAGTATTTT. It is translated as CASSLVGNTQYF.

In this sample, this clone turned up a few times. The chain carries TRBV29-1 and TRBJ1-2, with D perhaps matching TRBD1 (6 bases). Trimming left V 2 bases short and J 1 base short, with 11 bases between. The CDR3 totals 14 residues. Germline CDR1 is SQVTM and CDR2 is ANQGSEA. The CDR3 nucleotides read TGCAGCGTTGAACGGCAGGGGAGTAACTATGGCTACACCTTC. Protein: CSVERQGSNYGYTF.

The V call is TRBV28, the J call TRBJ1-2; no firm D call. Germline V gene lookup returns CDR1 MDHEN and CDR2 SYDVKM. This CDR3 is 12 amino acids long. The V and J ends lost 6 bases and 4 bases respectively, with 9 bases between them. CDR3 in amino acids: CASSREVYGYTF. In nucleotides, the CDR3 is TGTGCCAGCAGCCGCGAAGTCTATGGCTACACCTTC.

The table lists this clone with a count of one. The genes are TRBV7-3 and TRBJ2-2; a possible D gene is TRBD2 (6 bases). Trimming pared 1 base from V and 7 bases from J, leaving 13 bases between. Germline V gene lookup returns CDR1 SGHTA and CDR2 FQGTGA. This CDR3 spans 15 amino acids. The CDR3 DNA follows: TGTGCCAGCAGCTTAATTGGCGGGGCCCACGGGGAGCTGTTTTTT. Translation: CASSLIGGAHGELFF.